This T cell receptor beta chain was sequenced for a study of quantifying T cell responses using KT2 cells. Looking at the study overall: RNA was reverse transcribed with TCR alpha and beta constant-region primers. Study-wide points: The number of KT2 alpha and beta sequences was a linear function of input KT2 cells.

About this clonotype: Its antigen is unknown.

Each cDNA got a UMI-containing oligo ligated at its 3' end. First-round PCR used around 4 cycles and beta primers RC1.1 and RC1.2 covering TRBC1 and TRBC2. One entry per CDR3 protein results from TCRdb running MiXCR on the UMI-ligation and nested PCR reads. The sample gives under 35,000 distinct CDR3 sequences, 10% to 13% of which show up once; 9.7% is in the top ten. The sequenced material came from PBMCs spiked with cells of the T cell clone KT2. This TCR was recovered from a human donor.

For the CDR3, the DNA is TGTGCCAGCAGTCCACCGGGACTAGCGGACTATAAAAACATTCAGTACTTC. Residues: CASSPPGLADYKNIQYF. V gene TRBV6-2 or TRBV6-3 combines with J gene TRBJ2-4; 11 bases are a match to TRBD2. Germline V gene sequence: CDR1 MNHEY, CDR2 SVGEGT. Losses at the gene ends were 5 bases for V and 4 bases for J; bases not matched to a gene: 10. The CDR3 contains 17 residues.